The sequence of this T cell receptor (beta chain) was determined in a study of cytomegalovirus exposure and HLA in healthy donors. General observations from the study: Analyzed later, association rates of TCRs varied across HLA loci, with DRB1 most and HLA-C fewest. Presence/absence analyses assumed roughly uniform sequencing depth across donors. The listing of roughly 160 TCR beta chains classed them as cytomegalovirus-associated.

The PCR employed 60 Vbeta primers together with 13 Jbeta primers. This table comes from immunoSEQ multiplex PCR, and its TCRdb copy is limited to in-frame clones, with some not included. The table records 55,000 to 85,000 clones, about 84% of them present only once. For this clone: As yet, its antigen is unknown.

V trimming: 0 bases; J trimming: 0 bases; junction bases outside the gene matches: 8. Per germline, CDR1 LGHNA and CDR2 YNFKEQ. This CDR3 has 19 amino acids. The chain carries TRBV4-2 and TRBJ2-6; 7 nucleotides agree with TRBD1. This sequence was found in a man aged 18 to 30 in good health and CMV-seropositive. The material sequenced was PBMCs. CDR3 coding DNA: TGTGCCAGCAGCCAAGATCTAACAGGGGTTTACTCTGGGGCCAACGTCCTGACTTTC. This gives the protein CASSQDLTGVYSGANVLTF.